Listed below are T cell receptor beta chains from one sample, sequenced in a study of response to subunit inactivated influenza vaccine. Using its own MiXCR run on the RT-PCR reads, TCRdb lists one record per CDR3 protein. The sample carries about 700,000 distinct CDR3 sequences, 15% to 18% recorded once. The sample consisted of PBMCs from blood, taken roughly 13 days after vaccination. Source of these receptors: a man over 45 who received an inactivated influenza vaccine. CDR3s include the opening cysteine and the closing phenylalanine or tryptophan. A D gene is named only where the DNA matches it firmly. Some rows have no size entry. The others give once, few or many, or a class for an expanded clone.

TRBV10-3	TRBJ2-1	.	.	TGTGCCATCAGTGAGAACACTATCTTGAATGAGCAGTTCTTC	CAISENTILNEQFF
TRBV24-1	TRBJ2-2	.	few	TGTGCCACCAGTGATTGGGCCGGGTCCGCCGGGGAGCTGTTTTTT	CATSDWAGSAGELFF
TRBV7-9	TRBJ1-4	TRBD1	few	TGTGCCAGCAGCATTGACAGGGGAGCTAATGAAAAACTGTTTTTT	CASSIDRGANEKLFF
TRBV2	TRBJ2-1	TRBD2	.	TGTGCCAGCAGAACGACTAGCGGAGGGGGGAATGAGCAGTTCTTC	CASRTTSGGGNEQFF
TRBV5-1	TRBJ2-3	TRBD2	few	TGCGCCAGCAGTACCATAGCGGGAACTAGCACAGATACGCAGTATTTT	CASSTIAGTSTDTQYF
TRBV4-1	TRBJ1-1	.	few	TGCGCCAGCAGCCATTCGACTGAAACTAACACTGAAGCTTTCTTT	CASSHSTETNTEAFF
TRBV15	TRBJ1-6	.	.	TGTGCCACCAGCGGATCCGGGACGGTGGGCTCACCCCTCCACTTT	CATSGSGTVGSPLHF
TRBV7-9	TRBJ1-3	.	.	TGTGCCAGCAGCTTAAGGAAGGGAAACACCATATATTTT	CASSLRKGNTIYF
TRBV7-3	TRBJ2-5	.	many	TGTGCCAGCAGCTCCCGGGGACATTTTCAAGAGACCCAGTACTTC	CASSSRGHFQETQYF
TRBV10-3	TRBJ2-7	TRBD2	few	TGTGCCATCAGTGATCGGGGGACTAGTATCGAGCAGTACTTC	CAISDRGTSIEQYF
TRBV3-1	TRBJ2-3	TRBD2	few	TGTGCCAGCAGCCTCCTCTTTACCGGGACTAGCGGGAGAACGACAGATACGCAGTATTTT	CASSLLFTGTSGRTTDTQYF
TRBV5-6	TRBJ1-6	.	few	TGTGCCAGCAGCTTACGGGGTGTTGGTAATTCACCCCTCCACTTT	CASSLRGVGNSPLHF
TRBV6-2/TRBV6-3	TRBJ2-1	.	.	TGTGCCAGCAGTTTCGGCGGCGGGGTATCCTACAATGAGCAGTTCTTC	CASSFGGGVSYNEQFF
TRBV11-2	TRBJ2-5	TRBD2	.	TGTGCCAGCAGCCGCCTAAGGACTAGCGGGGGGGTCCAAGAGACCCAGTACTTC	CASSRLRTSGGVQETQYF
TRBV5-1	TRBJ2-2	.	.	TGCGCCAGCAGCTTGGCCCCGGCTTTTAACACCGGGGAGCTGTTTTTT	CASSLAPAFNTGELFF
TRBV7-8	TRBJ2-1	.	.	TGTGCCAGCAGCGCCCGGCACGGGGTCTACAATGAGCAGTTCTTC	CASSARHGVYNEQFF
TRBV7-3	TRBJ2-5	TRBD1	.	TGTGCCAGCAGCCTATGGACAGGTGTGCGTCAAGAGACCCAGTACTTC	CASSLWTGVRQETQYF
TRBV15	TRBJ1-2	.	.	TGTGCCACCAGCATTGGATTTACGGGAGGGGGGTCTAACTATGGCTACACCTTC	CATSIGFTGGGSNYGYTF
TRBV7-2	TRBJ2-2	.	many	TGTGCCAGCAGCTCAGGACAGAACACCGGGGAGCTGTTTTTT	CASSSGQNTGELFF
TRBV30	TRBJ1-1	TRBD1	few	TGTGCCTGGAGTGTCGGGGACAGGGCGAGTGCTGAAGCTTTCTTT	CAWSVGDRASAEAFF
TRBV7-9	TRBJ2-5	TRBD1	many	TGTGCCAGCAGCACGGGACAGGTCACGTACCAAGAGACCCAGTACTTC	CASSTGQVTYQETQYF
TRBV28	TRBJ2-5	TRBD2	few	TGTGCCAGCAGCCACGGACTAGCGGCTCGCGAGACCCAGTACTTC	CASSHGLAARETQYF
TRBV2	TRBJ2-7	.	.	TGTGCCACCGCACCGACACTAGGCTACGAGCAGTACTTC	CATAPTLGYEQYF
TRBV20-1	TRBJ1-1	.	few	TGCAGTGCTGAGAATATTAAAGGGGGGCGAGGCACTGAAGCTTTCTTT	CSAENIKGGRGTEAFF
TRBV24-1	TRBJ2-1	.	few	TGTGCCACCAGTGCCATTTCCCCGGGACCTGGCTACAATGAGCAGTTCTTC	CATSAISPGPGYNEQFF
TRBV7-2	TRBJ2-1	TRBD2	few	TGTGCCAGCAGCCCAGTGCGGGGGAATGAGCAGTTCTTC	CASSPVRGNEQFF
TRBV7-3	TRBJ2-3	TRBD2	.	TGTGCCAGCAGTTCCTATAGCGGGAGAACAGATACGCAGTATTTT	CASSSYSGRTDTQYF
TRBV20-1	TRBJ2-1	.	.	TGCAGTGCTACTAGGAGAGGAGATCGGGCGTTCTTC	CSATRRGDRAFF
TRBV10-3	TRBJ2-5	TRBD2	few	TGTGCCATCAGTGAAGGATCGGGAGGAACCCAAGAGACCCAGTACTTC	CAISEGSGGTQETQYF
TRBV29-1	TRBJ2-3	.	once	TGCAGCGTCCACCGACAGGCAGATACGCAGTATTTT	CSVHRQADTQYF
TRBV7-2	TRBJ2-2	.	.	TGTGCCAGCAGCTTAGCCAGGGGATCCACCGGGGAGCTGTTTTTT	CASSLARGSTGELFF
TRBV15	TRBJ2-2	.	many	TGTGCCACCAGCAGAGCAGGCCCACTCGGGGAGCTGTTTTTT	CATSRAGPLGELFF
TRBV6-2/TRBV6-3	TRBJ2-5	.	.	TGTGCCAGCAGTTCCTGGTCGGGACGCCAAGAAGAGACCCAGTACTTC	CASSSWSGRQEETQYF
TRBV4-1	TRBJ2-1	TRBD2	few	TGCGCCAGCAGCCAAGGTCCCCTAGCGGGGAGTGAGCAGTTCTTC	CASSQGPLAGSEQFF
TRBV12-3/TRBV12-4	TRBJ1-2	TRBD1	few	TGTGCCAGCAGTTTCGGGACAGGGGCCCCTTACACCTTC	CASSFGTGAPYTF
TRBV4-3	TRBJ2-1	.	.	TGCGCCAGCAGCCAAGGCGCTAGCGTCGATGAGCAGTTCTTC	CASSQGASVDEQFF
TRBV7-9	TRBJ2-4	TRBD1	.	TGTGCCAGCACCACAGGGGGCCAAGCCAAAAACATTCAGTACTTC	CASTTGGQAKNIQYF
TRBV11-2	TRBJ1-2	.	few	TGTGCCAGCAGAACCCCCGGAGTTAACTATGGCTACACCTTC	CASRTPGVNYGYTF
TRBV20-1	TRBJ2-7	.	.	TGCAGTGCTAGAGATTTCAGTACCTACGAGCAGTACTTC	CSARDFSTYEQYF
TRBV12-3/TRBV12-4	TRBJ1-3	.	.	TGTGCCAGCAGTCCCGCAGGGGTTATCCCTGGAAACACCATATATTTT	CASSPAGVIPGNTIYF
TRBV29-1	TRBJ2-1	TRBD2	many	TGCAGCGCTCTTGGTAGCGGGAGGGCACACAATGAGCAGTTCTTC	CSALGSGRAHNEQFF
TRBV6-5	TRBJ2-7	.	.	TGTGCCAGCAGTTACTCTACCGGCTACGAGCAGTACTTC	CASSYSTGYEQYF
TRBV7-9	TRBJ2-2	.	.	TGTGCCAGCAGCTTAGCGTGGGCTGGATTCACCGGGGAGCTGTTTTTT	CASSLAWAGFTGELFF
TRBV7-2	TRBJ2-4	.	many	TGTGCCAGCAGCTTCACTAGTGGCAAAAACATTCAGTACTTC	CASSFTSGKNIQYF
TRBV3-1	TRBJ2-1	.	.	TGTGCCAGCAGCCAAGCCGGGGCTTACAATGAGCAGTTCTTC	CASSQAGAYNEQFF
TRBV27	TRBJ2-5	.	.	TGTGCCAGCAGTTTATCGATTGCCCGAGGGAGGAAAGAGACCCAGTACTTC	CASSLSIARGRKETQYF
TRBV9	TRBJ2-1	.	.	TGTGCCAGCAGCACACGCCCCCTTCTAGACGGTGAGCAGTTCTTC	CASSTRPLLDGEQFF
TRBV10-3	TRBJ2-2	TRBD2	.	TGTGCCATCGTAGCGGGAGGGCCCGCCGGGGAGCTGTTTTTT	CAIVAGGPAGELFF
TRBV7-8	TRBJ2-7	TRBD1	.	TGTGCCAGCAGCTTGACCGGGACAGAAGCCTACGAGCAGTACTTC	CASSLTGTEAYEQYF